This T cell receptor (beta chain) came from a study of blood T cell repertoires in COVID-19. CDR1 is GTSNPN, CDR2 SVGIG, per germline (reference sequence). V was pared by 4 bases and J by 1 base, with 4 bases between. The CDR3 length is 11 residues. The method was immunoSEQ multiplex PCR; TCRdb's version includes in-frame clones alone and lacks a portion of them. The sample comprises some 200,000 clones, roughly four fifths of which are singletons, and 5.5% to 7.5% rests with the top ten. This chain links TRBV30 with TRBJ1-1; D not certain. This clonotype originated in a woman in her forties with acute or convalescent COVID-19. The sample comprised peripheral blood. The CDR3 nucleotides read TGTGCCTGGAACGGGAACACTGAAGCTTTCTTT. Translated: CAWNGNTEAFF.